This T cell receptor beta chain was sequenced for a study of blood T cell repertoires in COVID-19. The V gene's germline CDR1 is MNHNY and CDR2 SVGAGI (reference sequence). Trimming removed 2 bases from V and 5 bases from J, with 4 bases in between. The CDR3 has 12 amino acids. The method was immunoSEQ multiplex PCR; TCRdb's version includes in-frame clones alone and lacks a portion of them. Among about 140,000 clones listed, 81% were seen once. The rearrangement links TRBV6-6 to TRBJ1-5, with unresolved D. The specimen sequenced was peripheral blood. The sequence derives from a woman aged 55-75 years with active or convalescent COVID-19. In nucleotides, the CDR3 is TGTGCCAGCAGTTACCCCGATCAGCCCCAGCATTTT. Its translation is CASSYPDQPQHF.